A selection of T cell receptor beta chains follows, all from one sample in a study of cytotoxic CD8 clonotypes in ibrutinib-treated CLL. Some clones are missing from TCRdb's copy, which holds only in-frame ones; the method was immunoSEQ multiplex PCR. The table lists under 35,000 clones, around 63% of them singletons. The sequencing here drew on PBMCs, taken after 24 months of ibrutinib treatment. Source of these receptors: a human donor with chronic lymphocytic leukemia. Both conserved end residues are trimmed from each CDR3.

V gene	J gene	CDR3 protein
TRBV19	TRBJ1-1	ASSTRGNTEAF
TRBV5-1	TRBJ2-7	ASSTRTAYEQY
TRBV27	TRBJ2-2	ASSLTSGIGTGELF
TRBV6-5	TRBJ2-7	ASLRDNEQY
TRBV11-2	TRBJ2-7	ASSFLGAASSYEQY
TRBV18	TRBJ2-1	ASSPYDTSYNEQF
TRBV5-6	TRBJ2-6	ASSPGRDRAPGANVLT
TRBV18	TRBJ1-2	ASSPQEGPLGYT
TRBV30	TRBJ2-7	AWTDSYEQY
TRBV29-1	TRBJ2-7	SVESGSYEQY
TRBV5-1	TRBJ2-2	ASSLTGLGTGELF
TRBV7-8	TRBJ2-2	ASSFPGTYTGELF
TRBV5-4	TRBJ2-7	ASSPGAETFYEQY
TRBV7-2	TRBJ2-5	ASTGSRLKTQY
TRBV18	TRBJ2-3	ASSQNRGRGTDTQY
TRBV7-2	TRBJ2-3	ASSLAATDTQY
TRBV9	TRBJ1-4	ASGSKGTNEKLF
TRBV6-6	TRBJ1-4	ASSYSTGNEKLF
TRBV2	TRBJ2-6	ASSEDSAGANVLT
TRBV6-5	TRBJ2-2	ASSYLLAGGGGELF
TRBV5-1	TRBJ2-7	ASSLGPTGPEQY
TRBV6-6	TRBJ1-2	ASSSTDGYT
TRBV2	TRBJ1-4	ASRGQGMGEKLF